These 12 T cell receptor beta chains were sequenced from one sample in a study of T cell clusters in autoimmune cytopenias. TRB rearrangements were amplified by touch-down multiplex PCR with mixed TRB-A/B primers. From the multiplex PCR reads, TCRdb lists one entry per CDR3 protein and no DNA. The sample data list approximately 11,000 distinct CDR3 sequences. TRB was amplified from roughly 270 ng of peripheral blood genomic DNA per sample. This sample was also put to use in a study of T cell repertoires in aging, cancer and after chemotherapy.

The sequencing sample was made of peripheral blood. The receptors here all came from a human donor in good health.

This sequence joins TRBV5-5 and TRBJ2-7; the D call from TCRdb, TRBD2, cannot be confirmed without DNA. The germline gives CDR1 SGHKS, CDR2 YYEKEE (reference sequence). This CDR3 contains 16 residues. CDR3 amino acids: CASSWGLAGNTYEQYF.

The chain couples TRBV27 to TRBJ2-1; TCRdb picks TRBD2, but there is no DNA to check that call. The CDR3 totals 17 residues. Per the germline V gene, CDR1 is MNHEY and CDR2 is SMNVEV (reference sequence). The CDR3 protein is CASSLWASGGINNEQFF.

The chain couples TRBV30 to TRBJ1-6. The CDR3 totals 15 residues. Germline V gene lookup returns CDR1 GTSNPN and CDR2 SVGIG (reference sequence). CDR3 in amino acids: CAWSGRGLGNSPLHF. Full variable domain (rest looked up from reference TRBV30 and TRBJ1-6): SQTIHQWPATLVQPVGSPLSLECTVEGTSNPNLYWYRQAAGRGLQLLFYSVGIGQISSEVPQNLSASRPQDRQFILSSKKLLLSDSGFYLCAWSGRGLGNSPLHFGNGTRLTVT.

This chain links TRBV15 with TRBJ1-5; TCRdb returns TRBD1, unconfirmable since there is no DNA. The CDR3 consists of 14 residues. Germline-derived CDR1 and CDR2 are LNHNV and YYDKDF (reference sequence). CDR3 sequence reads: CATSTDRGFNPQHF. Drawing the rest from reference TRBV15 and TRBJ1-5, the complete variable domain is DAMVIQNPRYQVTQFGKPVTLSCSQTLNHNVMYWYQQKSSQAPKLLFHYYDKDFNNEADTPDNFQSRRPNTSFCFLDIRSPGLGDTAMYLCATSTDRGFNPQHFGDGTRLSIL.

The V gene is TRBV6-5, the J gene TRBJ1-6. Per germline, CDR1 MNHEY and CDR2 SVGAGI. The CDR3 has 13 residues. The CDR3 loop reads CASSYGLSSPLHF.

According to its frequency, this clonotype is medium-sized (0.01 to 0.1%). J is TRBJ2-7 and V is TRBV5-5; TCRdb names TRBD2, which stays unverified in the absence of DNA. In germline, CDR1 is SGHKS, CDR2 YYEKEE (reference sequence). The CDR3 length is 17 residues. CDR3 loop: CASSLDRALPSSYEQYF.

The chain recombines TRBV6-5 with TRBJ2-1; absent DNA, TCRdb's TRBD1 call cannot be checked. Germline CDR1 MNHEY, CDR2 SVGAGI. The CDR3 covers 15 residues. The CDR3: CASIGGGGSYNEQFF.

This clonotype is deemed medium-sized by its frequency. The chain employs TRBV12-3 or TRBV12-4 and TRBJ2-3; TCRdb outputs TRBD1, but without DNA this stays unchecked. This CDR3 contains 13 residues. The CDR3 region is CATSGQNTDTQYF.

The chain has TRBV6-2 or TRBV6-3 and TRBJ2-2; the D call from TCRdb, TRBD2, cannot be confirmed without DNA. Germline values: CDR1 MNHEY, CDR2 SVGEGT. CDR3 length: 16 residues. The CDR3 loop is CASSYGTSGYTGELFF.

The chain links TRBV27 to TRBJ1-4; TCRdb outputs TRBD1, but without DNA this stays unchecked. There are 15 residues in the CDR3. Germline V gene data show CDR1 as MNHEY and CDR2 as SMNVEV (reference sequence). CDR3 residues: CASSLGGAANEKLFF. Looking up the rest from reference TRBV27 and TRBJ1-4 gives the full variable domain: EAQVTQNPRYLITVTGKKLTVTCSQNMNHEYMSWYRQDPGLGLRQIYYSMNVEVTDKGDVPEGYKVSRKEKRNFPLILESPSPNQTSLYFCASSLGGAANEKLFFGSGTQLSVL.

Its frequency marks this clonotype as medium-sized (0.01 to 0.1%). The chain has TRBV11-1 and TRBJ2-5; TCRdb's D call, TRBD2, is unchecked because there is no DNA. This CDR3 spans 15 amino acids. The germline V gene has CDR1 SGHAT and CDR2 FQDESV (reference sequence). CDR3 sequence: CASSLGAGRGETQYF.

J is TRBJ2-1 and V is TRBV19; TCRdb gives TRBD1 as the D gene, but with no DNA this cannot be confirmed. The CDR3 covers 19 residues. Looked up from germline, CDR1 is LNHDA and CDR2 is SQIVND (reference sequence). This CDR3 is CASSPWGKRPRGDNNEQFF.